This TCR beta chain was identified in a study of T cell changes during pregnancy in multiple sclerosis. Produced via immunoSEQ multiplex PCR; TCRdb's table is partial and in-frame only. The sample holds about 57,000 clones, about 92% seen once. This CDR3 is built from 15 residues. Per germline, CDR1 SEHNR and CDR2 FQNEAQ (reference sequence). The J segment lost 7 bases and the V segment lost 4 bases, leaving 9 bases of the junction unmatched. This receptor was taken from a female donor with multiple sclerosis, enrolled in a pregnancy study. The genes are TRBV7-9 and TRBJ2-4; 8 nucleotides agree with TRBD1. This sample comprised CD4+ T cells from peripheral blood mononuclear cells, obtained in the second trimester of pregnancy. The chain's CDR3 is CASSYNDRGRNIQYF. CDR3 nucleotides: TGTGCCAGCAGCTACAATGACAGGGGTCGGAACATTCAGTACTTC.